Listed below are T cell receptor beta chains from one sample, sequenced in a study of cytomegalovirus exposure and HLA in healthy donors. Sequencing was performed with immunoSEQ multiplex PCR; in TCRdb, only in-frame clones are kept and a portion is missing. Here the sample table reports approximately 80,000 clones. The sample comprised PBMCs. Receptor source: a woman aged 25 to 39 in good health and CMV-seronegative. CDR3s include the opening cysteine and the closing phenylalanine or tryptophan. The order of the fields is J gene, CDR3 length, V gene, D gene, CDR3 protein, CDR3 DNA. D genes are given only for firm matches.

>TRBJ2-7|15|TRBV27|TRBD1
CASSEWTGTHYEQYF
TGTGCCAGCAGTGAGTGGACAGGGACCCACTACGAGCAGTACTTC
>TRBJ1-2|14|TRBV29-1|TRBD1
CSVGTGLSNYGYIF
TGCAGCGTAGGGACAGGACTTTCGAACTATGGCTACATCTTC
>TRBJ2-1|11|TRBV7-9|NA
CASSYDSEQFF
TGTGCCAGCAGCTACGACTCAGAGCAGTTCTTC
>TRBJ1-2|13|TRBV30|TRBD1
CAWSWTGGDGYTF
TGTGCCTGGAGTTGGACAGGGGGCGATGGCTACACCTTC
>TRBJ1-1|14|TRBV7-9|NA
CASSLRQENTEAFF
TGTGCCAGCAGCTTACGACAGGAGAACACTGAAGCTTTCTTT
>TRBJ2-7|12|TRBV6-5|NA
CASRGQLYEQYF
TGTGCCAGCAGGGGACAATTATACGAGCAGTACTTC
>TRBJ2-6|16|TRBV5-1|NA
CASSLDEVSGANVLTF
TGCGCCAGCAGCTTAGATGAGGTCTCTGGGGCCAACGTCCTGACTTTC
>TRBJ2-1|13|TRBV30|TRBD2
CAWSQRERYEQFF
TGTGCCTGGTCCCAGCGGGAGAGATATGAGCAGTTCTTC
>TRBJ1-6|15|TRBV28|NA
CASSSFPDSHSPLHF
TGTGCCAGCAGTTCCTTCCCCGATAGCCATTCACCCCTCCACTTT
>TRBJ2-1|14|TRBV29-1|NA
CSVGSRTPGNEQFF
TGCAGCGTCGGCAGTAGGACGCCGGGGAATGAGCAGTTCTTC
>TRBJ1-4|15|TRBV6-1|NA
CASSAAEGLDEKLFF
TGTGCCAGCAGTGCTGCAGAGGGTCTCGATGAAAAACTGTTTTTT
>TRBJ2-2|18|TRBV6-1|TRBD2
CASSEEIAGFANTGELFF
TGTGCCAGCAGTGAGGAAATAGCGGGGTTCGCGAACACCGGGGAGCTGTTTTTT